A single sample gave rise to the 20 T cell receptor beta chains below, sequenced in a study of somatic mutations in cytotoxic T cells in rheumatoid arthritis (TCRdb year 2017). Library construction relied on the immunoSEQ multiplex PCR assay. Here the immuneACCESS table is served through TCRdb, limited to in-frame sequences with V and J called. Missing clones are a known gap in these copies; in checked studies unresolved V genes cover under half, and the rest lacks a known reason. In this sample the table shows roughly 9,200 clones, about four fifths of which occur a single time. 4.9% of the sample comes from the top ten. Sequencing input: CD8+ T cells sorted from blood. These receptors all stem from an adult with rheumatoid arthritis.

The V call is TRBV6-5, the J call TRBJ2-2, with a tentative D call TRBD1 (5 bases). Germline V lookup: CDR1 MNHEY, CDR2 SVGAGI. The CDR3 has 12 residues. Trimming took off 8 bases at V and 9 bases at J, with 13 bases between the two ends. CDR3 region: CASGDRGRELFF. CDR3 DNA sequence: TGTGCCAGCGGGGATAGGGGTAGGGAGCTGTTTTTT.

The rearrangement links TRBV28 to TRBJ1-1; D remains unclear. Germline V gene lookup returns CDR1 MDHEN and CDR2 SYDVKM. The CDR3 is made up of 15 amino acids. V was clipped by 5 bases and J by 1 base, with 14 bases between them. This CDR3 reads CASSTPYLRNTEAFF. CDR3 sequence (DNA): TGTGCCAGCAGTACACCCTACTTAAGGAACACTGAAGCTTTCTTT.

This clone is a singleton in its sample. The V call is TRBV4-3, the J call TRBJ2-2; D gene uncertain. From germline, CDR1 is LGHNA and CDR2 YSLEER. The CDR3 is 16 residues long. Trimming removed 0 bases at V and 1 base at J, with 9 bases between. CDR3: CASSQDELLNTGELFF. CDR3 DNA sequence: TGCGCCAGCAGCCAAGACGAGCTACTGAACACCGGGGAGCTGTTTTTT.

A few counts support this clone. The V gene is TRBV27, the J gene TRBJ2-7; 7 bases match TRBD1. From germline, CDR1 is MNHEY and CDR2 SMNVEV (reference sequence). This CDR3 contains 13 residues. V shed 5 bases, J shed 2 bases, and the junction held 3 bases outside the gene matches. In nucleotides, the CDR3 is TGTGCCAGCAGTAGGGGGCCCACCTACGAGCAGTACTTC. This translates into CASSRGPTYEQYF.

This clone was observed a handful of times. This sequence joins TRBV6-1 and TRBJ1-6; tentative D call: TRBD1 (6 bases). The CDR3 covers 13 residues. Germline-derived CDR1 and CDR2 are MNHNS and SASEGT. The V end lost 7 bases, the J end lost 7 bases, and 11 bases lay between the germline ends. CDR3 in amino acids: CASTRTANSPLHF. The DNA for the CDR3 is TGTGCCAGCACCCGGACAGCGAATTCACCCCTCCACTTT.

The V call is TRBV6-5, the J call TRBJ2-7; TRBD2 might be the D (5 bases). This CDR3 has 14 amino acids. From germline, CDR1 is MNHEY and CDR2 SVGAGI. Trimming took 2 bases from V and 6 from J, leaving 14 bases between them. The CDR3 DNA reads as TGTGCCAGCAGTTACGGCCCGGGGTCGAGCGAGCAGTACGTC. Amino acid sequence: CASSYGPGSSEQYV.

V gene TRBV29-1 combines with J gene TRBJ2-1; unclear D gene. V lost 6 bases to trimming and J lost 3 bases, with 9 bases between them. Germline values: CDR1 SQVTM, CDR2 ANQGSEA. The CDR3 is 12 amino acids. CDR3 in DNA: TGCAGCGTCTGGGCTGGCTACAATGAGCAGTTCTTC. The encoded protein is CSVWAGYNEQFF.

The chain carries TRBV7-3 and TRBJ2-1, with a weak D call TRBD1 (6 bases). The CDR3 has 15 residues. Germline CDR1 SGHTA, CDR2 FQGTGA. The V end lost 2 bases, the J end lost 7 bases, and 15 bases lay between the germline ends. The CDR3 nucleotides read TGTGCCAGCAGCTTAGAAGGGGGAGCGTGGAATGAGCAGTTCTTC. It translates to CASSLEGGAWNEQFF.

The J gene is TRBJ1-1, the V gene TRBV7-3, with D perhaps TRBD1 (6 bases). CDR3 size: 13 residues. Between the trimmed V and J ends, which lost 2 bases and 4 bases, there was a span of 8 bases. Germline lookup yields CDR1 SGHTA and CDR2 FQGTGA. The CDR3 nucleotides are TGTGCCAGCAGCTTACAGGGGTCCACTGAAGCTTTCTTT. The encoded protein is CASSLQGSTEAFF.

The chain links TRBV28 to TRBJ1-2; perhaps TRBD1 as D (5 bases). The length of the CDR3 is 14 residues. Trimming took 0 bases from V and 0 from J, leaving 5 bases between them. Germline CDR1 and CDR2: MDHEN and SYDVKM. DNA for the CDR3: TGTGCCAGCAGTTTATGGGACACTAACTATGGCTACACCTTC. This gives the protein CASSLWDTNYGYTF.

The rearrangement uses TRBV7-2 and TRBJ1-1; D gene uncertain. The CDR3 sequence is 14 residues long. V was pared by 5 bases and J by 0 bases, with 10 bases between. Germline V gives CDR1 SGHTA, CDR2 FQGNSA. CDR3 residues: CASSRTPVNTEAFF. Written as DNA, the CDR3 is TGTGCCAGCAGCCGAACACCGGTGAACACTGAAGCTTTCTTT.

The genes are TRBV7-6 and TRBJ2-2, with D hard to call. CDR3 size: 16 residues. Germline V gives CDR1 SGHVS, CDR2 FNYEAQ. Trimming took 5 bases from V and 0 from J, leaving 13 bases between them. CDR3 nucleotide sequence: TGTGCCAGCAGCCCAGAATTACGCGCGAACACCGGGGAGCTGTTTTTT. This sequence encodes CASSPELRANTGELFF.

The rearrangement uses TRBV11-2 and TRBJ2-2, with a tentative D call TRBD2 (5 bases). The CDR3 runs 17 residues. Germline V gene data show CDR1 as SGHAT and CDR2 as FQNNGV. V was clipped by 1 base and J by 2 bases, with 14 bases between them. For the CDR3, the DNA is TGTGCCAGCAGCTTAGGTGTTTGGACTTCTAACACCGGGGAGCTGTTTTTT. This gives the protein CASSLGVWTSNTGELFF.

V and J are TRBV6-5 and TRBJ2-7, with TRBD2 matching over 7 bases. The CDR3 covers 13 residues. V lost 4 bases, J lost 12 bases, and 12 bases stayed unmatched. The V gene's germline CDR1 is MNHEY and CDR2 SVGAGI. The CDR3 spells CASSSLQWEGLYF. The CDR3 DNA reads TGTGCCAGCAGTTCCTTACAGTGGGAGGGGCTGTACTTC.

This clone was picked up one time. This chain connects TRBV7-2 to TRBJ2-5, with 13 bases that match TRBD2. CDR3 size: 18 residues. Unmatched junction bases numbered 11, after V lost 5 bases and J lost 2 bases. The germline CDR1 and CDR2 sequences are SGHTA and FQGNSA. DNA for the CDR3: TGTGCCAGCAGCCTCCGACTAGCGGGGGGCCCTGCACAAGAGACCCAGTACTTC. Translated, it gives CASSLRLAGGPAQETQYF.

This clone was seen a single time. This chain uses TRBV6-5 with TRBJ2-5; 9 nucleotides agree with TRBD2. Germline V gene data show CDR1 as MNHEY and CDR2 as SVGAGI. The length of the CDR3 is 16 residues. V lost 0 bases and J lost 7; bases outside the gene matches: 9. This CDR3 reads CASSYSAGGLRVTQYF. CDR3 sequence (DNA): TGTGCCAGCAGTTACTCGGCGGGAGGGCTCCGAGTGACCCAGTACTTC.

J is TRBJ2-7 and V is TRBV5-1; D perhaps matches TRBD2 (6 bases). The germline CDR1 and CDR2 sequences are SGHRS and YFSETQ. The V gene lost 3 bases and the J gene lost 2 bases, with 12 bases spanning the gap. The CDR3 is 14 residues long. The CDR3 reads CASSWGTGAYEQYV. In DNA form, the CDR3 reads TGCGCCAGCAGCTGGGGGACGGGAGCCTACGAGCAGTACGTC.

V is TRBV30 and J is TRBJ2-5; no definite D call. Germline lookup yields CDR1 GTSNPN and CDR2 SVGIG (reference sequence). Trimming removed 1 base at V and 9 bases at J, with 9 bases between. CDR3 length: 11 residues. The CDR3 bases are TGTGCCTGGAGTGCCCCCCGAGCCCAGTACTTC. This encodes CAWSAPRAQYF.

The CDR3 nucleotides are TGCGCCAGCAGCCAAGAAGGGACGATGAACACTGAAGCTTTCTTT. Translation gives CASSQEGTMNTEAFF. The J gene is TRBJ1-1, the V gene TRBV4-1, with a tentative D call TRBD1 (5 bases). Germline CDR1 MGHRA, CDR2 YSYEKL. V lost 0 bases to trimming and J lost 0 bases, with 8 bases between them. CDR3 length: 15 amino acids.

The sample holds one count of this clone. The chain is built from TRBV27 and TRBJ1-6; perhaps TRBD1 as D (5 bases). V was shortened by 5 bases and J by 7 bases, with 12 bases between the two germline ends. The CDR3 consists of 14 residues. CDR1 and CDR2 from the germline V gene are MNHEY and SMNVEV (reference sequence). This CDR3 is CASSARDLNSPLHF. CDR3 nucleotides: TGTGCCAGCAGTGCACGGGACTTAAATTCACCCCTCCACTTT.